The 11 T cell receptor beta chains below come from one sample, sequenced in a study of cytomegalovirus exposure and HLA in healthy donors. Primers: 60 Vbeta forward and 13 Jbeta reverse. Repertoires were generated with immunoSEQ multiplex PCR, while TCRdb's copy carries only in-frame clones and drops some. The table includes around 190,000 clones, around 75% detected once. Specimen: PBMCs. All receptors come from a female donor in good health and CMV-seronegative.

The chain carries TRBV19 and TRBJ1-2; no firm D call. The V end lost 3 bases, the J end lost 8 bases, and 13 bases lay between the germline ends. This CDR3 comprises 13 residues. The germline CDR1 and CDR2 sequences are LNHDA and SQIVND (reference sequence). The CDR3 DNA follows: TGTGCCAGTAGTATTCCTTACTCGGGGGGCTACACCTTC. Its translation: CASSIPYSGGYTF.

V is TRBV11-3 and J is TRBJ2-7; D is unclear. CDR1 and CDR2 from the germline V gene are SGHNT and YENEEA. V was cut by 0 bases and J by 0 bases, with 6 bases left in between. This CDR3 contains 14 residues. The CDR3 protein is CASSLEESSYEQYF. The CDR3 coding sequence is TGTGCCAGCAGCTTAGAAGAGAGCTCCTACGAGCAGTACTTC. Based on the CDR3 plus reference TRBV11-3 and TRBJ2-7, the full variable domain is EAGVVQSPRYKIIEKKQPVAFWCNPISGHNTLYWYLQNLGQGPELLIRYENEEAVDDSQLPKDRFSAERLKGVDSTLKIQPAELGDSAVYLCASSLEESSYEQYFGPGTRLTVT.

This chain connects TRBV2 to TRBJ1-6; TRBD1 matches at 7 bases. V was clipped by 8 bases and J by 10 bases; unmatched bases: 8. Germline V gene data show CDR1 as SNHLY and CDR2 as FYNNEI. The CDR3 runs to 13 residues. Here the CDR3 DNA reads TGTGCCAGCCAGACAGGGTGGGACTCACCCCTCCACTTT. It translates to CASQTGWDSPLHF.

The V call is TRBV11-1, the J call TRBJ1-2; 9 bases are a match to TRBD1. V was pared by 5 bases and J by 5 bases, with 6 bases of the junction left unmatched. Germline CDR1 reads SGHAT; CDR2 reads FQDESV (reference sequence). The CDR3 totals 14 residues. The CDR3 DNA sequence: TGTGCCAGCAGCCCCGCCGGGACAGGGTATGGCTACACCTTC. Encoded protein: CASSPAGTGYGYTF.

V is TRBV7-8 and J is TRBJ2-7; a possible D gene is TRBD2 (6 bases). Germline CDR1 is SGHVS and CDR2 is FQNEAQ. This CDR3 is 16 amino acids long. V lost 1 base, J lost 2 bases, and 15 bases lay in between. The CDR3 DNA reads as TGTGCCAGCAGCTTAGGGGCCGGGACTCCCACCTACGAGCAGTACTTC. Translated: CASSLGAGTPTYEQYF.

J is TRBJ2-5 and V is TRBV6-1; 11 positions match TRBD2. After removal of 4 bases from V and 2 bases from J, the junction contained 3 bases not matched to a gene. CDR1 MNHNS and CDR2 SASEGT come from the germline V gene. This CDR3 has 15 residues. In nucleotides, the CDR3 is TGTGCCAGCAGTGCGGGACTAGCGGCTCAAGAGACCCAGTACTTC. It translates to CASSAGLAAQETQYF.

The rearrangement links TRBV5-1 to TRBJ2-3; TRBD1 matches 7 bases. CDR1 and CDR2 (germline): SGHRS, YFSETQ. The J segment lost 7 bases and the V segment lost 0 bases, leaving 2 bases of the junction unmatched. CDR3 size: 13 residues. The CDR3 loop is CASSLGQGNTQYF. DNA for the CDR3: TGCGCCAGCAGCTTGGGACAGGGAAATACGCAGTATTTT.

The genes are TRBV12-5 and TRBJ2-7; no clear D gene. The CDR3 runs to 13 residues. The germline CDR1 and CDR2 sequences are LGHNT and FRNRAP. The V end lost 1 base, the J end lost 6 bases, and 10 bases lay between the germline ends. CDR3 sequence: CASGLDTPIEQYF. DNA for the CDR3: TGTGCTAGTGGTTTGGACACCCCCATCGAGCAGTACTTC.

This clone came up a few times. The V and J genes are TRBV12-5 and TRBJ1-3; TRBD1 matches 7 bases. Germline CDR1 reads LGHNT; CDR2 reads FRNRAP. V lost 4 bases and J lost 0; bases outside the gene matches: 6. There are 16 residues in the CDR3. The CDR3: CASGYQGQYSGNTIYF. The CDR3 DNA is TGTGCTAGTGGTTACCAGGGACAGTACTCTGGAAACACCATATATTTT.

V and J are TRBV9 and TRBJ1-4; the match to TRBD1 covers 10 bases. V trimming: 0 bases; J trimming: 4 bases; junction bases outside the gene matches: 3. The CDR3 spans 16 residues. CDR1 and CDR2 (germline): SGDLS, YYNGEE. The DNA of the CDR3 is TGTGCCAGCAGCGTAGGACAGGGGGCCTATAATGAAAAACTGTTTTTT. It yields the protein CASSVGQGAYNEKLFF.

The chain recombines TRBV4-2 with TRBJ2-1; 8 nucleotides align to TRBD2. Germline V gene lookup returns CDR1 LGHNA and CDR2 YNFKEQ. Trimming removed 0 bases from V and 6 bases from J; junction bases left unmatched: 10. This CDR3 has 17 residues. The CDR3 sequence: CASSQEGPSGSVNEQFF. CDR3 DNA: TGTGCCAGCAGCCAAGAAGGGCCTAGCGGGTCGGTCAATGAGCAGTTCTTC.